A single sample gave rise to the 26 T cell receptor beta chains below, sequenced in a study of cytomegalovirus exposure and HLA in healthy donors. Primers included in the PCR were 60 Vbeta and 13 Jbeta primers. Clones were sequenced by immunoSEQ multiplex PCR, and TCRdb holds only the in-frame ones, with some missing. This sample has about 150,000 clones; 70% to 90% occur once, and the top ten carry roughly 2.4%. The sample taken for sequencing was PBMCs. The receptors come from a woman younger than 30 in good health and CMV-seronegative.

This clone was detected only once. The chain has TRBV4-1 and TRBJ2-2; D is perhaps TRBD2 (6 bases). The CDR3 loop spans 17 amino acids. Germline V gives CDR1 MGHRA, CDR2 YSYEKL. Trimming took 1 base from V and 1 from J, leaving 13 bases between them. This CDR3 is CASSQVPPGVNTGELFF. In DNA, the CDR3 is TGCGCCAGCAGCCAAGTCCCTCCGGGAGTGAACACCGGGGAGCTGTTTTTT.

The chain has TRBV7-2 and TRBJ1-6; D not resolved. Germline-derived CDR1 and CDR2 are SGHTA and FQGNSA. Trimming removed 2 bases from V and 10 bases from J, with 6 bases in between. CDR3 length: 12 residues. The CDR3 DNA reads TGTGCCAGCAGCTTAAGCGGCTCACCCCTCCACTTT. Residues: CASSLSGSPLHF. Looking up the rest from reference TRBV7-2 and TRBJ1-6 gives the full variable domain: GAGVSQSPSNKVTEKGKDVELRCDPISGHTALYWYRQSLGQGLEFLIYFQGNSAPDKSGLPSDRFSAERTGGSVSTLTIQRTQQEDSAVYLCASSLSGSPLHFGNGTRLTVT.

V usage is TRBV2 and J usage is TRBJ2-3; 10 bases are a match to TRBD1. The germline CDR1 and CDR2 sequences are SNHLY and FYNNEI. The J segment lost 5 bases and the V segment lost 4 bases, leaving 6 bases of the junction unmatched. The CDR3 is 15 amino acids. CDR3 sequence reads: CASSAGTGVVDTQYF. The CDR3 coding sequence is TGTGCCAGCAGTGCCGGGACAGGGGTTGTAGATACGCAGTATTTT.

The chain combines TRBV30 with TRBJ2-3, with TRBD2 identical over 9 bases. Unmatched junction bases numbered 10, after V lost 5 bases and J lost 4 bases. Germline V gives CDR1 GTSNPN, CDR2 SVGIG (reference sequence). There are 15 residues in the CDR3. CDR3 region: CAWDSGGQGSDTQYF. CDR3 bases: TGTGCCTGGGATAGCGGGGGCCAAGGATCAGATACGCAGTATTTT.

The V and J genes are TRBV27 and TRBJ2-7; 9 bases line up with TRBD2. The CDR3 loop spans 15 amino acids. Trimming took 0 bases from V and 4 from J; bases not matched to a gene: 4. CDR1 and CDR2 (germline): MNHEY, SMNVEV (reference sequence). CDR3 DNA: TGTGCCAGCAGTTTATCTATAGCGGGGGAATACGAGCAGTACTTC. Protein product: CASSLSIAGEYEQYF.

The chain's CDR3 is CASTVRTSGYNEQFF. The CDR3 region has the DNA TGTGCCAGCACGGTTAGGACTAGCGGCTACAATGAGCAGTTCTTC. The rearrangement joins TRBV5-8 to TRBJ2-1; 10 bases fit TRBD2. Losses at the gene ends were 6 bases for V and 3 bases for J; bases not matched to a gene: 6. Germline-derived CDR1 and CDR2 are SGHTS and YDEGEE. The CDR3 runs to 15 residues.

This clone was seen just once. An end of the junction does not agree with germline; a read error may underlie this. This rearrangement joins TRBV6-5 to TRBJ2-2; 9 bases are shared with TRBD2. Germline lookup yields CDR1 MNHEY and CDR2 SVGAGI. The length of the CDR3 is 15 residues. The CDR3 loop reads CASGYGLANPGELFF. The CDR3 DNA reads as TGTGCCAGCGGTTACGGACTAGCGAACCCCGGGGAGCTGTTTTTT.

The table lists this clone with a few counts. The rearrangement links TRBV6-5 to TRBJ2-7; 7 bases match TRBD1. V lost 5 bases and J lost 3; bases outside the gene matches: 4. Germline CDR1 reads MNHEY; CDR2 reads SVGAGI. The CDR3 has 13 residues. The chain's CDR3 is CASSQRQGYEQYF. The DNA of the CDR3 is TGTGCCAGCAGTCAGCGACAGGGCTACGAGCAGTACTTC.

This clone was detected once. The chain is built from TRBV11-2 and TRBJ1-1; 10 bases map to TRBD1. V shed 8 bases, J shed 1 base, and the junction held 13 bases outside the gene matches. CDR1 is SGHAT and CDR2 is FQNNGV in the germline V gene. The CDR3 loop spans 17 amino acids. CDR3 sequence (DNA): TGTGCCAGCTCAATATGGGGGACAGGGGATGGGAACACTGAAGCTTTCTTT. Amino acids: CASSIWGTGDGNTEAFF.

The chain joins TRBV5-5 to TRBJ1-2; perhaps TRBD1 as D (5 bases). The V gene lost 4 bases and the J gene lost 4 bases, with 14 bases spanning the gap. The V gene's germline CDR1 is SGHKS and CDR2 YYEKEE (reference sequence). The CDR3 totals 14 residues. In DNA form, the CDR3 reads TGTGCCAGCAGCCCGACGACAGATATCTATGGCTACACCTTC. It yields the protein CASSPTTDIYGYTF. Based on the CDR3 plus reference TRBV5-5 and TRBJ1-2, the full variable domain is DAGVTQSPTHLIKTRGQQVTLRCSPISGHKSVSWYQQVLGQGPQFIFQYYEKEERGRGNFPDRFSARQFPNYSSELNVNALLLGDSALYLCASSPTTDIYGYTFGSGTRLTVV.

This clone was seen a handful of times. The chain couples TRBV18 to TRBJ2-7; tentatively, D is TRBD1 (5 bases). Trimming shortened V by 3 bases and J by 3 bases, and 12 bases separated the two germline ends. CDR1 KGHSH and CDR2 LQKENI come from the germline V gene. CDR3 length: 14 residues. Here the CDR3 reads CASSPRTLGYEQYF. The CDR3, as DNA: TGTGCCAGCTCACCGAGGACATTAGGCTACGAGCAGTACTTC.

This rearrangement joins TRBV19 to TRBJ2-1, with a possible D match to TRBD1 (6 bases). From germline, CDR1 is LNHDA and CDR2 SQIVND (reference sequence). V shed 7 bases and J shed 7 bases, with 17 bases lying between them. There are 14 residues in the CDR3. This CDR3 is CASTNTGFANEQFF. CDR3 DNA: TGTGCCAGTACGAACACAGGGTTCGCGAATGAGCAGTTCTTC.

For the CDR3, the DNA is TGTGCCACCGCGGCGCGGGGGGGGGCGGGGTCCTACAATGAGCAGTTCTTC. It translates to CATAARGGAGSYNEQFF. The chain is built from TRBV15 and TRBJ2-1; 9 positions agree with TRBD2. The ends lost 8 bases at V and 1 base at J; junction bases unmatched: 12. The CDR3 is 17 amino acids. Germline assignment: CDR1 LNHNV and CDR2 YYDKDF (reference sequence). Combining the CDR3 with reference TRBV15 and TRBJ2-1 gives the whole variable domain DAMVIQNPRYQVTQFGKPVTLSCSQTLNHNVMYWYQQKSSQAPKLLFHYYDKDFNNEADTPDNFQSRRPNTSFCFLDIRSPGLGDTAMYLCATAARGGAGSYNEQFFGPGTRLTVL.

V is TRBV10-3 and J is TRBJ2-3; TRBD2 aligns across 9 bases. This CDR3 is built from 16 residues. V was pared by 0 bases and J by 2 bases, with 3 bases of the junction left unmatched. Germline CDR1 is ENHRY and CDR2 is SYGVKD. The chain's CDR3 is CAISESSGGATDTQYF. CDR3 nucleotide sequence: TGTGCCATCAGTGAGTCTAGCGGGGGAGCCACAGATACGCAGTATTTT.

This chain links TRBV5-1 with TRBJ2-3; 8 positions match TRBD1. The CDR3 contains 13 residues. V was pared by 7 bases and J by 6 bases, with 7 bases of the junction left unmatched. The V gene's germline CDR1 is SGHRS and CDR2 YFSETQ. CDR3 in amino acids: CASAGQGADTQYF. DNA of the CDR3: TGCGCCAGCGCCGGGCAGGGGGCGGATACGCAGTATTTT.

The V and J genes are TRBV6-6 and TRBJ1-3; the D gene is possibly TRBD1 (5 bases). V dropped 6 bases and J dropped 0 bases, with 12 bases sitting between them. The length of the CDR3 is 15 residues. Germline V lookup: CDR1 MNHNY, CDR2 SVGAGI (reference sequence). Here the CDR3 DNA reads TGTGCCAGCAGCTTGGGACTGAGCTCTGGAAACACCATATATTTT. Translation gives CASSLGLSSGNTIYF.

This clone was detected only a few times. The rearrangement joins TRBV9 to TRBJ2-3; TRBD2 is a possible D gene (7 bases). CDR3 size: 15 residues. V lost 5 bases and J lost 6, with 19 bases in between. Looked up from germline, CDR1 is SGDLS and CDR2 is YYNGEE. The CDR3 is CASSTTGRGFDTQYF. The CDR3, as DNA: TGTGCCAGCAGTACTACAGGGCGGGGGTTCGATACGCAGTATTTT.

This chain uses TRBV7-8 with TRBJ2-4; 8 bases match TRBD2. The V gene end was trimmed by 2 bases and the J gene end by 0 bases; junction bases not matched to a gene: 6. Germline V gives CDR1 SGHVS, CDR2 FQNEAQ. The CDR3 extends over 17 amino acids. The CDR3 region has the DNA TGTGCCAGCAGCTTAATCCCCCTAGCGGGAGCCAAAAACATTCAGTACTTC. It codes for CASSLIPLAGAKNIQYF.

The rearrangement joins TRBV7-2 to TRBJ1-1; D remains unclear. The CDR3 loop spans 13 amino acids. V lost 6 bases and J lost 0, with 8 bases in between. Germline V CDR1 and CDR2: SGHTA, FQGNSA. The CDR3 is CASRTVMNTEAFF. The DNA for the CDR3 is TGTGCCAGCAGAACAGTTATGAACACTGAAGCTTTCTTT. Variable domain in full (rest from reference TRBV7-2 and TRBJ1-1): GAGVSQSPSNKVTEKGKDVELRCDPISGHTALYWYRQSLGQGLEFLIYFQGNSAPDKSGLPSDRFSAERTGGSVSTLTIQRTQQEDSAVYLCASRTVMNTEAFFGQGTRLTVV.

The CDR3, as DNA: TGTGCCAGCAGCGTAATAGTGAATCAGCCCCAGCATTTT. Protein product: CASSVIVNQPQHF. The chain has TRBV7-2 and TRBJ1-5, with D hard to call. V was shortened by 5 bases and J by 4 bases, with 9 bases between the two germline ends. This CDR3 has 13 amino acids. CDR1 is SGHTA and CDR2 is FQGNSA in the germline V gene.

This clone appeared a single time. CDR3 sequence: CASSLVETAINTGELFF. The CDR3 DNA sequence: TGTGCCAGCAGCTTAGTCGAGACAGCCATAAACACCGGGGAGCTGTTTTTT. This rearrangement joins TRBV7-2 to TRBJ2-2, with D maybe TRBD1 (5 bases). CDR3 size: 17 residues. Per germline, CDR1 SGHTA and CDR2 FQGNSA. Trimming took 1 base from V and 2 from J, leaving 14 bases between them.

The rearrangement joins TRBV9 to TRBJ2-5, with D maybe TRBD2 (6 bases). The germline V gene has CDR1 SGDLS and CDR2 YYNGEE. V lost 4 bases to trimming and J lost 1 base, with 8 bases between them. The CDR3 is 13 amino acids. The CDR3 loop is CASSPGGQETQYF. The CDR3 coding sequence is TGTGCCAGCAGCCCCGGGGGCCAAGAGACCCAGTACTTC.

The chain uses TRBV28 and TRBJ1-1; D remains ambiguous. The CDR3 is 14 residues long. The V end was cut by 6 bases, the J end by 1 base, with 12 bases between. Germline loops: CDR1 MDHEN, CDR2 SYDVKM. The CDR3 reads CASSQLAGNTEAFF. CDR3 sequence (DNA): TGTGCCAGCAGCCAACTGGCGGGGAACACTGAAGCTTTCTTT.

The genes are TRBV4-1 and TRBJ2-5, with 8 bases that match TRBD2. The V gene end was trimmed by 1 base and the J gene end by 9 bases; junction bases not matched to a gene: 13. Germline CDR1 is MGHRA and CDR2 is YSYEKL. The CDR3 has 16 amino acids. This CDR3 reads CASSQALASGPRAQYF. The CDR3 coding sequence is TGCGCCAGCAGCCAAGCCTTGGCTAGCGGGCCCAGGGCCCAGTACTTC.

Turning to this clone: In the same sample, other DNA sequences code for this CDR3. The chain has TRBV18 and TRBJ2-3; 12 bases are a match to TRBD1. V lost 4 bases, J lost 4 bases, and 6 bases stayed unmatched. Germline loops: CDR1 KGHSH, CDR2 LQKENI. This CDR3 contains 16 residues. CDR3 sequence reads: CASSRTGTGGPDTQYF. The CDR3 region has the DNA TGTGCCAGCTCACGGACCGGGACAGGGGGCCCAGATACGCAGTATTTT.

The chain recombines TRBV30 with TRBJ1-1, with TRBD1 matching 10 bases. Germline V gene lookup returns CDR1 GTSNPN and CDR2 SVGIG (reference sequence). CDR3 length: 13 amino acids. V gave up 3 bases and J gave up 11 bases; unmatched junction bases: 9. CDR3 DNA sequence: TGTGCCTGGAGAGAGACAGGGGGCCTTAGGGCTTTCTTT. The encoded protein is CAWRETGGLRAFF.